Each of the 25 T cell receptor beta chains below was sequenced from the same sample in a study of blood T cell repertoires in COVID-19 (TCRdb year 2020). The protocol used for the library was the immunoSEQ multiplex PCR assay. What TCRdb holds here is the immuneACCESS table cut down to in-frame rearrangements. Part of the clones is not present; checked against another copy, under half of the missing clones reflect an unresolved V gene, and the others are unexplained. This sample lists 270,000 or so clones; around 86% were detected once. The ten top clones hold about 3% of the sample. The sequenced sample was peripheral blood. The receptors were gathered from a woman aged 25-40 years with active or convalescent COVID-19.

The rearrangement uses TRBV2 and TRBJ1-5, with 7 bases matching TRBD1. This CDR3 is 16 amino acids long. Looked up from germline, CDR1 is SNHLY and CDR2 is FYNNEI. The trim removed 8 bases at V and 2 bases at J, leaving 12 bases unmatched. The CDR3 loop reads CASGQQGLFGNQPQHF. Here the CDR3 DNA reads TGTGCCAGCGGCCAACAGGGGCTGTTTGGCAATCAGCCCCAGCATTTT.

This clone has only one observation. The chain combines TRBV7-9 with TRBJ1-2, with D possibly TRBD1 on 6 matching bases. The V gene's germline CDR1 is SEHNR and CDR2 FQNEAQ (reference sequence). V was shortened by 4 bases and J by 3 bases, with 15 bases between the two germline ends. CDR3 length equals 15 residues. Written as DNA, the CDR3 is TGTGCCAGCAGCTCCGGCGGGGGGGCGGACTATGGCTACACCTTC. It codes for CASSSGGGADYGYTF.

The chain combines TRBV3-1 (or the pseudogene TRBV3-2) with TRBJ1-4; 7 bases align to TRBD1. V shed 4 bases and J 15 bases; nucleotides not matched to a gene: 11. CDR3 length: 13 residues. Per the germline V gene, CDR1 is LGHDT and CDR2 is YNNKEL (reference sequence). CDR3 region: CASSPRGAKVVFF. CDR3 DNA sequence: TGTGCCAGCAGCCCCAGGGGGGCGAAGGTAGTGTTTTTT.

This clone was recorded only once. The rearrangement uses TRBV6-2 or TRBV6-3 and TRBJ2-1, with 9 bases aligning to TRBD1. Germline values: CDR1 MNHEY, CDR2 SVGEGT. The junction had 14 bases not matched to a gene; V was cut back by 2 bases and J by 12 bases. The CDR3 consists of 16 residues. CDR3 coding DNA: TGTGCCAGCAGTTACCGGCGGGACAGGGCCCTCTTCGGGCAGTTCTTC. It is translated as CASSYRRDRALFGQFF.

The rearrangement joins TRBV7-2 to TRBJ1-3; 7 bases agree with TRBD1. The CDR3 runs to 15 residues. The germline V gene has CDR1 SGHTA and CDR2 FQGNSA. V shed 5 bases, J shed 2 bases, and the junction held 6 bases outside the gene matches. CDR3 in amino acids: CASSGQTGAGNTIYF. The DNA of the CDR3 is TGTGCCAGCAGCGGACAAACAGGGGCTGGAAACACCATATATTTT.

CDR3 residues: CASSDYRGGTGNSPLHF. CDR3 bases: TGTGCCAGCAGCGACTACAGGGGAGGAACTGGTAATTCACCCCTCCACTTT. V is TRBV2 and J is TRBJ1-6; 7 bases fit TRBD1. CDR3 size: 17 residues. Germline CDR1 reads SNHLY; CDR2 reads FYNNEI. The ends lost 6 bases at V and 6 bases at J; junction bases unmatched: 14.

This clone was seen a handful of times. In nucleotides, the CDR3 is TGTGCCATCAGCCTCCAGGGGGACTATGGCTACACCTTC. Translated, it gives CAISLQGDYGYTF. The chain is built from TRBV10-3 and TRBJ1-2; 7 nucleotides match TRBD1. V lost 6 bases and J lost 3; bases outside the gene matches: 4. From germline, CDR1 is ENHRY and CDR2 SYGVKD. The CDR3 has 13 amino acids.

The rearrangement joins TRBV27 to TRBJ1-3; possible D gene TRBD1, 5 bases. This CDR3 is 15 amino acids long. Trimming removed 1 base from V and 8 bases from J, with 15 bases in between. Germline V gene data show CDR1 as MNHEY and CDR2 as SMNVEV (reference sequence). In DNA, the CDR3 is TGTGCCAGCAGTTTATGGGACTCGAAACCGGACACCATATATTTT. This codes for CASSLWDSKPDTIYF.

The rearrangement uses TRBV29-1 and TRBJ1-2, with 12 bases that match TRBD1. Germline V gene lookup returns CDR1 SQVTM and CDR2 ANQGSEA. The CDR3 loop spans 15 amino acids. After removal of 5 bases from V and 0 bases from J, the junction contained 4 bases not matched to a gene. DNA for the CDR3: TGCAGCGTTCCGGGACAGGGGGCCGCTAACTATGGCTACACCTTC. Protein: CSVPGQGAANYGYTF.

V usage is TRBV5-5 and J usage is TRBJ2-7; 9 bases line up with TRBD1. The CDR3 length is 13 residues. Trimming removed 7 bases from V and 0 bases from J; junction bases left unmatched: 2. CDR1 and CDR2 (germline): SGHKS, YYEKEE (reference sequence). CDR3 amino acids: CASETGGSYEQYF. DNA of the CDR3: TGTGCCAGCGAGACAGGGGGCTCCTACGAGCAGTACTTC.

The V gene is TRBV28, the J gene TRBJ1-1; D unresolved. The ends were cut back, 2 bases at V and 4 bases at J, with 17 bases in the middle. The length of the CDR3 is 16 residues. CDR1 is MDHEN, CDR2 SYDVKM, per germline. CDR3 coding DNA: TGTGCCAGCAGTTTACTTGGAGGGTCGGGAACCACTGAAGCTTTCTTT. Translated, it gives CASSLLGGSGTTEAFF. Full variable domain (rest looked up from reference TRBV28 and TRBJ1-1): DVKVTQSSRYLVKRTGEKVFLECVQDMDHENMFWYRQDPGLGLRLIYFSYDVKMKEKGDIPEGYSVSREKKERFSLILESASTNQTSMYLCASSLLGGSGTTEAFFGQGTRLTVV.

The J gene is TRBJ1-4, the V gene TRBV21-1. TRBV21-1 is shown as a pseudogene. CDR3 length equals 13 residues. The CDR3 DNA is TGTGCCAGCAGCCCGGCCAAGAGGGAAAAACTGTTTTTT. Residues: CASSPAKREKLFF.

The V and J genes are TRBV27 and TRBJ2-5; possibly TRBD2 for D (5 bases). The germline V gene has CDR1 MNHEY and CDR2 SMNVEV (reference sequence). Deletions cut 5 bases from V and 7 bases from J, with 17 bases between. This CDR3 contains 14 residues. The CDR3 here is CASSASPSYGTQYF. DNA of the CDR3: TGTGCCAGCAGTGCTTCTCCTAGCTACGGGACCCAGTACTTC.

The chain couples TRBV23-1 to TRBJ1-5, with D hard to call. TRBV23-1 is an open reading frame, and its role is uncertain. CDR3 length equals 16 residues. V lost 3 bases and J lost 3, with 15 bases in between. This chain's CDR3 is CASSQSPQALNQPQHF. The CDR3 DNA reads TGCGCCAGCAGTCAGTCCCCCCAGGCCCTCAATCAGCCCCAGCATTTT.

V usage is TRBV25-1 and J usage is TRBJ2-1, with 9 bases identical to TRBD2. V shed 6 bases, J shed 3 bases, and the junction held 3 bases outside the gene matches. The CDR3 totals 14 residues. CDR1 is MGHDK and CDR2 is SYGVNS in the germline V gene. In DNA, the CDR3 is TGTGCCAGCAGAGCGGGGGGTTACTACAATGAGCAGTTCTTC. Amino acid sequence: CASRAGGYYNEQFF. Based on the CDR3 plus reference TRBV25-1 and TRBJ2-1, the full variable domain is EADIYQTPRYLVIGTGKKITLECSQTMGHDKMYWYQQDPGMELHLIHYSYGVNSTEKGDLSSESTVSRIRTEHFPLTLESARPSHTSQYLCASRAGGYYNEQFFGPGTRLTVL.

The V and J genes are TRBV7-3 and TRBJ2-2, with 9 bases lining up with TRBD1. The CDR3 has 18 residues. Germline V gives CDR1 SGHTA, CDR2 FQGTGA. With 4 bases clipped from V and 1 base from J, the junction kept 10 bases outside the gene matches. CDR3 sequence: CASSSYPGQGRNTGELFF. CDR3 DNA: TGTGCCAGCAGCTCCTACCCGGGACAGGGCAGGAACACCGGGGAGCTGTTTTTT.

This chain links TRBV5-3 with TRBJ2-7; the D gene is possibly TRBD1 (8 bases). TRBV5-3 is treated as an ORF (open reading frame) with a function not yet certain. Trimming took off 3 bases at V and 2 bases at J, with 18 bases between the two ends. The CDR3 has 16 residues. CDR3 nucleotide sequence: TGTGCCAGAAGCTGGATAAAACAGGGGGGGACCTACGAGCAGTACTTC. Its protein product is CARSWIKQGGTYEQYF.

The rearrangement uses TRBV12-3 or TRBV12-4 and TRBJ1-3; weak D call: TRBD1 (5 bases). This CDR3 has 13 amino acids. The V gene lost 5 bases and the J gene lost 10 bases, with 15 bases spanning the gap. The CDR3 here is CASSPGREGTIYF. The CDR3 DNA is TGTGCCAGCAGTCCTGGTCGGGAGGGGACCATATATTTT.

This rearrangement joins TRBV6-5 to TRBJ1-3; D uncertain. From germline, CDR1 is MNHEY and CDR2 SVGAGI. The V and J ends lost 0 bases and 0 bases respectively, with 9 bases between them. This CDR3 is 16 amino acids long. The CDR3 region has the DNA TGTGCCAGCAGTTACTCATGGGCCCGCTCTGGAAACACCATATATTTT. Translated: CASSYSWARSGNTIYF.

The chain employs TRBV6-2 or TRBV6-3 and TRBJ2-1; D might be TRBD1 (7 bases). CDR1 and CDR2 from the germline V gene are MNHEY and SVGEGT. CDR3 length equals 15 residues. The ends were cut back, 1 base at V and 8 bases at J, with 15 bases in the middle. CDR3 nucleotides: TGTGCCAGCAGTTACTGGAGGGGGCGCTCGGATGAGCAGTTCTTC. Residues: CASSYWRGRSDEQFF.

V is TRBV9 and J is TRBJ1-1, with D possibly being TRBD1 (6 bases). Looked up from germline, CDR1 is SGDLS and CDR2 is YYNGEE. The CDR3 loop spans 12 amino acids. Trimming removed 3 bases at V and 11 bases at J, with 14 bases between. The CDR3 bases are TGTGCCAGCAGCGCCGGGGGGGCAGGGGCTTTCTTT. This gives the protein CASSAGGAGAFF.

The rearrangement uses TRBV5-4 and TRBJ2-3; the match to TRBD2 covers 12 bases. This CDR3 comprises 15 residues. CDR1 is SGHNT, CDR2 YYREEE, per germline (reference sequence). The V gene end was trimmed by 1 base and the J gene end by 6 bases; junction bases not matched to a gene: 3. The CDR3 sequence is CASSLPSGGADTQYF. In DNA form, the CDR3 reads TGTGCCAGCAGCTTGCCTAGCGGGGGGGCGGATACGCAGTATTTT.

The chain links TRBV5-1 to TRBJ2-3, with a possible D match to TRBD2 (6 bases). V lost 1 base, J lost 5 bases, and 14 bases lay in between. This CDR3 comprises 15 residues. Germline CDR1 reads SGHRS; CDR2 reads YFSETQ. CDR3 bases: TGCGCCAGCAGCTTGTCGGGAGTGATAGGAGATACGCAGTATTTT. As protein: CASSLSGVIGDTQYF.

The V call is TRBV3-1 (or the pseudogene TRBV3-2), the J call TRBJ2-7; D not resolved. The CDR3 is 12 amino acids. Germline CDR1 LGHDT, CDR2 YNNKEL (reference sequence). V lost 1 base to trimming and J lost 3 bases, with 4 bases between them. The CDR3 loop is CASSQGGYEQYF. The CDR3 DNA reads as TGTGCCAGCAGCCAAGGAGGCTACGAGCAGTACTTC.

In its sample, this clone was seen once. The chain uses TRBV2 and TRBJ2-1, with a weak D call TRBD2 (6 bases). CDR1 is SNHLY, CDR2 FYNNEI, per germline. This CDR3 has 14 residues. V lost 7 bases and J lost 1, with 11 bases in between. CDR3 residues: CASTKLASYNEQFF. Here the CDR3 DNA reads TGTGCCAGCACTAAACTAGCATCCTACAATGAGCAGTTCTTC.